These 6 T cell receptor beta chains were all obtained from the same sample, sequenced in a study of shared clonotypes between healthy human individuals. The data were produced by immunoSEQ multiplex PCR, yet TCRdb's version contains in-frame clones alone and is incomplete. In the table there are more than 90,000 clones, 67% of which are singletons. The sequenced sample was memory CD8+ T cells sorted from blood. Subset indicated: CD45RO+ cells pooled with CCR7-negative TemRA cells. These receptors came from a man aged 30-40 years in good health.

The chain combines TRBV6-1 with TRBJ2-7, with D perhaps TRBD1 (6 bases). The CDR3 runs 14 residues. Germline V gene lookup returns CDR1 MNHNS and CDR2 SASEGT. Trimming removed 4 bases at V and 4 bases at J, with 14 bases between. CDR3 in DNA: TGTGCCAGCAGTGTAGGGCAGGGGAGATACGAGCAGTACTTC. This encodes CASSVGQGRYEQYF.

The J gene is TRBJ2-5, the V gene TRBV19; D is perhaps TRBD1 (6 bases). Germline V CDR1 and CDR2: LNHDA, SQIVND (reference sequence). Deletions cut 3 bases from V and 5 bases from J, with 22 bases between. This CDR3 contains 17 residues. The CDR3 sequence is CASSIIDSGTRFETQYF. Here the CDR3 DNA reads TGTGCCAGTAGTATTATCGACAGTGGGACAAGATTTGAGACCCAGTACTTC.

In its sample, this clone was seen once. The chain uses TRBV29-1 and TRBJ2-1, with 9 bases fitting TRBD2. The J segment lost 3 bases and the V segment lost 4 bases, leaving 4 bases of the junction unmatched. Germline V lookup: CDR1 SQVTM, CDR2 ANQGSEA. The CDR3 sequence is 14 residues long. In nucleotides, the CDR3 is TGCAGCGTTGTGGGACTAGCAGGCTACAATGAGCAGTTCTTC. It yields the protein CSVVGLAGYNEQFF.

V is TRBV11-2 and J is TRBJ2-3; the D gene could be TRBD1 or TRBD2 (5 bases each). Germline V gene sequence: CDR1 SGHAT, CDR2 FQNNGV. The CDR3 is made up of 14 amino acids. V was shortened by 5 bases and J by 1 base, with 10 bases between the two germline ends. CDR3 protein: CASSPRDGTDTQYF. Here the CDR3 DNA reads TGTGCCAGCAGCCCAAGGGACGGCACAGATACGCAGTATTTT.

V gene TRBV6-5 combines with J gene TRBJ2-1; perhaps TRBD2 as D (6 bases). V was shortened by 6 bases and J by 4 bases, with 16 bases between the two germline ends. Germline V gives CDR1 MNHEY, CDR2 SVGAGI. CDR3 length: 15 residues. CDR3 loop: CASRRLAMEYNEQFF. Written as DNA, the CDR3 is TGTGCCAGCAGACGGCTAGCGATGGAGTACAATGAGCAGTTCTTC.

V usage is TRBV5-8 and J usage is TRBJ2-3, with a tentative D call TRBD1 (5 bases). Per the germline V gene, CDR1 is SGHTS and CDR2 is YDEGEE. With 5 bases removed from V and 3 bases from J, the gap between germline ends came to 13 bases. The CDR3 is made up of 14 amino acids. CDR3 sequence (DNA): TGTGCCAGCAGATCAGACAGCTCAACAGATACGCAGTATTTT. It encodes CASRSDSSTDTQYF. Complete variable domain (other parts from reference TRBV5-8 and TRBJ2-3): EAGVTQSPTHLIKTRGQQATLRCSPISGHTSVYWYQQALGLGLQFLLWYDEGEERNRGNFPPRFSGRQFPNYSSELNVNALELEDSALYLCASRSDSSTDTQYFGPGTRLTVL.